This T cell receptor (beta chain) derives from a study of cytomegalovirus exposure and HLA in healthy donors. Study context: Of roughly 400 genotyped donors, 81% grouped in the Caucasian-associated ancestry cluster.

Overall study findings and caveats: Analysis was performed later, and it showed HLA-associated TCR beta chains to be more clonally expanded than equally common others. Some highly shared sequence variants likely arose as a pipeline artifact.

V was pared by 3 bases and J by 12 bases, with 11 bases between. The CDR3 extends over 12 amino acids. The V gene's germline CDR1 is LGHNT and CDR2 FRNRAP. In regard to this clone: Its antigen is unidentified.

Amplification used 60 Vbeta primers and 13 Jbeta primers. Sequenced by immunoSEQ multiplex PCR; TCRdb stores in-frame clones only, minus some. The table records some 130,000 clones, about 80% of them present only once. This receptor was obtained from a middle-aged man in good health and CMV-seronegative. The sample comprised PBMCs. The rearrangement joins TRBV12-5 to TRBJ1-4; unclear D gene. Here the CDR3 reads CASGFPRHQLFF. The CDR3 DNA reads as TGTGCTAGTGGTTTCCCCCGACACCAACTGTTTTTT.